Sequencing of this T cell receptor (beta chain) was carried out in a study of cytotoxic CD8 clonotypes in ibrutinib-treated CLL. Overall study: Overall, some 24 responses were partial and 2 complete; following median about 70 months, roughly 15 patients stayed remitted and 12 progressed.

Sequenced by immunoSEQ multiplex PCR; TCRdb stores in-frame clones only, minus some. The table has about 250,000 clones, 70% seen once. General observations from the study: Public clonotypes were seen rarely and were contracted or stable on treatment. Sustained-remission and progressing patients were not sampled at matched times. Patients showed higher baseline clonality than age-matched healthy donors, and it tracked circulating CD8+ T-cell counts.

With respect to this clone: What it recognizes is unknown.

The CDR3 runs 11 residues. The trim removed 1 base at V and 7 bases at J, leaving 0 bases unmatched. Germline V gene sequence: CDR1 DFQATT, CDR2 SNEGSKA (reference sequence). J is TRBJ1-1 and V is TRBV20-1; 7 nucleotides agree with TRBD1. Specimen: PBMCs, collected after 24 months of ibrutinib treatment. The origin of this receptor is a human donor with chronic lymphocytic leukemia. The CDR3 DNA reads as TGCAGTGCTAGAGGACAGGGTGAAGCTTTCTTT. Protein product: CSARGQGEAFF.